The rows below give T cell receptor beta chains drawn from one sample of a study of blood T cell repertoires in COVID-19. Clones were sequenced by immunoSEQ multiplex PCR, and TCRdb holds only the in-frame ones, with some missing. The repertoire consists of 200,000 to 250,000 clones, with roughly 83% occurring once and the leading ten covering about 7.4%. Sample: peripheral blood. The receptors derive from a woman between 50 and 59 years old with acute or convalescent COVID-19. CDR3s include the opening cysteine and the closing phenylalanine or tryptophan.

CDR3: CASSYETGVGNQPQHF
length: 16
J: TRBJ1-5
V: TRBV6-2/TRBV6-3

CDR3: CASSVRGSGNSNQPQHF
length: 17
J: TRBJ1-5
V: TRBV27

CDR3: CASSAGQASYGYTF
length: 14
J: TRBJ1-2
V: TRBV5-1

CDR3: CASSTGGLGGEQFF
length: 14
J: TRBJ2-1
V: TRBV7-2

CDR3: CASSLASANTGELFF
length: 15
J: TRBJ2-2
V: TRBV5-5

CDR3: CAWSVASGTDTQYF
length: 14
J: TRBJ2-3
V: TRBV30

CDR3: CASSLELATEAFF
length: 13
J: TRBJ1-1
V: TRBV5-1

CDR3: CSASGQANQPQHF
length: 13
J: TRBJ1-5
V: TRBV20-1

CDR3: CASSIVGTSGHNEQFF
length: 16
J: TRBJ2-1
V: TRBV19

CDR3: CASSVDRLPNTGELFF
length: 16
J: TRBJ2-2
V: TRBV6-1

CDR3: CASSIGHSGDTQYF
length: 14
J: TRBJ2-3
V: TRBV19

CDR3: CASSLKGWAARTGELFF
length: 17
J: TRBJ2-2
V: TRBV28

CDR3: CASSPSGRSDTQYF
length: 14
J: TRBJ2-3
V: TRBV2

CDR3: CASRSIQGKSGELFF
length: 15
J: TRBJ2-2
V: TRBV28

CDR3: CASSAGLDNTGELFF
length: 15
J: TRBJ2-2
V: TRBV5-4

CDR3: CASSHSGGALGTGELFF
length: 17
J: TRBJ2-2
V: TRBV6-6

CDR3: CASSRGQGANQPQHF
length: 15
J: TRBJ1-5
V: TRBV6-2/TRBV6-3

CDR3: CASSSIPTSGGTDTQYF
length: 17
J: TRBJ2-3
V: TRBV6-2/TRBV6-3

CDR3: CASSLGGTNTGELFF
length: 15
J: TRBJ2-2
V: TRBV28

CDR3: CASSWTGERSPLHF
length: 14
J: TRBJ1-6
V: TRBV6-2/TRBV6-3

CDR3: CASSSFGQGDEQYF
length: 14
J: TRBJ2-7
V: TRBV11-2

CDR3: CASSQGQLISGNTIYF
length: 16
J: TRBJ1-3
V: TRBV23-1

CDR3: CASSYEAYQETQYF
length: 14
J: TRBJ2-5
V: TRBV6-5

CDR3: CASSDGQDVYGYTF
length: 14
J: TRBJ1-2
V: TRBV9

CDR3: CASLERDRGSPLHF
length: 14
J: TRBJ1-6
V: TRBV19

CDR3: CASSVGGLRGQETQYF
length: 16
J: TRBJ2-5
V: TRBV9

CDR3: CASSRLAIYNEQFF
length: 14
J: TRBJ2-1
V: TRBV19

CDR3: CSASSLGDTDTQYF
length: 14
J: TRBJ2-3
V: TRBV20-1

CDR3: CASSPSGTRGDEQYF
length: 15
J: TRBJ2-7
V: TRBV4-1

CDR3: CASSQGRGGMAFF
length: 13
J: TRBJ1-1
V: TRBV3-1/TRBV3-2

CDR3: CASSWTGKGYTF
length: 12
J: TRBJ1-2
V: TRBV7-9

CDR3: CASSLRGEGYTF
length: 12
J: TRBJ1-2
V: TRBV5-1

CDR3: CAWSGSRYEQFF
length: 12
J: TRBJ2-1
V: TRBV30

CDR3: CASSRDTTNYGYTF
length: 14
J: TRBJ1-2
V: TRBV28

CDR3: CASSLEGLLQQFF
length: 13
J: TRBJ2-1
V: TRBV5-1

CDR3: CASKNWGRGISNQPQHF
length: 17
J: TRBJ1-5
V: TRBV27

CDR3: CASSDMDRAPPLHF
length: 14
J: TRBJ1-6
V: TRBV19

CDR3: CASSQGPASYEQYF
length: 14
J: TRBJ2-7
V: TRBV4-3

CDR3: CASSRKTGSDTHTVQFF
length: 17
J: TRBJ2-1
V: TRBV5-6

CDR3: CASALTDPSTDTQYF
length: 15
J: TRBJ2-3
V: TRBV5-1

CDR3: CASSLLSQFSTDTQYF
length: 16
J: TRBJ2-3
V: TRBV27

CDR3: CASSTSGSLDEQYF
length: 14
J: TRBJ2-7
V: TRBV5-4

CDR3: CASSLAVGQGLETQYF
length: 16
J: TRBJ2-5
V: TRBV5-1

CDR3: CASSPGQGYSPLHF
length: 14
J: TRBJ1-6
V: TRBV27

CDR3: CASRFSAQHF
length: 10
J: TRBJ1-5
V: TRBV12-2

CDR3: CATSRGTVMGQETQYF
length: 16
J: TRBJ2-5
V: TRBV15

CDR3: CASSYLAVNTGELFF
length: 15
J: TRBJ2-2
V: TRBV5-4

CDR3: CASSSGDRLWDEQFF
length: 15
J: TRBJ2-1
V: TRBV9

CDR3: CASSVGRGSGGRNQETQYF
length: 19
J: TRBJ2-5
V: TRBV9

CDR3: CASSLRQGASTGELFF
length: 16
J: TRBJ2-2
V: TRBV5-1

CDR3: CASSLNRNNEQFF
length: 13
J: TRBJ2-1
V: TRBV27

CDR3: CASSLATGRNEKLFF
length: 15
J: TRBJ1-4
V: TRBV7-9

CDR3: CASLVLSSELYNEQFF
length: 16
J: TRBJ2-1
V: TRBV7-8

CDR3: CSVIPIGPGLYEQYF
length: 15
J: TRBJ2-7
V: TRBV29-1

CDR3: CASSPQPGAYEQYF
length: 14
J: TRBJ2-7
V: TRBV7-2

CDR3: CASSLGQERSAFF
length: 13
J: TRBJ1-1
V: TRBV7-9

CDR3: CASSSQGHDYEQYF
length: 14
J: TRBJ2-7
V: TRBV28